One and the same sample provided the 16 T cell receptor beta chains below, sequenced in a study of T cell changes during pregnancy in multiple sclerosis (dated by TCRdb to about 2019). The library was built by means of the immunoSEQ multiplex PCR assay. Imported from immuneACCESS, the table was reduced by TCRdb to in-frame sequences with V and J called. These copies leave out some clones; in studies compared against another copy, an unresolved V gene accounts for under half, and the cause of the remainder is not known. The sample table holds 65,000 to 80,000 clones, of which 90% were seen once. About 1.5% of the sample is held by the ten biggest clonotypes. The sequencing here drew on peripheral blood, taken in the third trimester of pregnancy. The receptors come from a female donor with multiple sclerosis, enrolled in a pregnancy study.

The count of this clone is one. This chain links TRBV6-5 with TRBJ1-5; no firm D call. There are 13 residues in the CDR3. Germline V gene sequence: CDR1 MNHEY, CDR2 SVGAGI. V was cut by 3 bases and J by 2 bases, with 5 bases left in between. In DNA, the CDR3 is TGTGCCAGCAGTTATCAGGGCAATCAGCCCCAGCATTTT. It yields the protein CASSYQGNQPQHF.

This sequence joins TRBV19 and TRBJ2-1; D is possibly TRBD2 (6 bases). Germline V CDR1 and CDR2: LNHDA, SQIVND (reference sequence). CDR3 length: 14 residues. Trimming cost V 3 bases and J 1 base, with 7 bases left between them. The CDR3 coding sequence is TGTGCCAGTAGTATGGGAGGTTCCTACAATGAGCAGTTCTTC. The encoded protein is CASSMGGSYNEQFF.

The chain employs TRBV27 and TRBJ2-3; 9 bases map to TRBD2. This CDR3 region has 17 residues. J lost 5 bases, V lost 6 bases, and 15 bases had no gene match. In germline, CDR1 is MNHEY, CDR2 SMNVEV (reference sequence). The CDR3 nucleotides read TGTGCCAGCAGCTCCTCCTCGGGCGGGAGGGTCGGAGATACGCAGTATTTT. The encoded protein is CASSSSSGGRVGDTQYF.

This chain links TRBV6-1 with TRBJ2-7; TRBD1 agrees at 7 bases. Germline assignment: CDR1 MNHNS and CDR2 SASEGT. The CDR3 has 14 residues. V trimming: 7 bases; J trimming: 1 base; junction bases outside the gene matches: 7. CDR3 in DNA: TGTGCCAGCATCGGCTGGGACAGATCCTACGAGCAGTACTTC. Its protein product is CASIGWDRSYEQYF.

CDR3 bases: TGTGCCAGCAGCTTAGGGCCAGGGGGCTACAATGAGCAGTTCTTC. This gives the protein CASSLGPGGYNEQFF. The V call is TRBV7-2, the J call TRBJ2-1, with TRBD1 matching 7 bases. With V trimmed by 1 base and J by 3 bases, 3 bases remained unmatched. CDR1 is SGHTA, CDR2 FQGNSA, per germline. CDR3 length equals 15 residues. Supplemented by reference TRBV7-2 and TRBJ2-1, the full variable domain reads GAGVSQSPSNKVTEKGKDVELRCDPISGHTALYWYRQSLGQGLEFLIYFQGNSAPDKSGLPSDRFSAERTGGSVSTLTIQRTQQEDSAVYLCASSLGPGGYNEQFFGPGTRLTVL.

The chain employs TRBV6-1 and TRBJ2-1; perhaps TRBD2 as D (5 bases). V lost 3 bases to trimming and J lost 5 bases, with 8 bases between them. This CDR3 has 13 residues. The V gene's germline CDR1 is MNHNS and CDR2 SASEGT. CDR3 amino acids: CASSEWRDNEQFF. CDR3 sequence (DNA): TGTGCCAGCAGTGAGTGGCGGGACAATGAGCAGTTCTTC.

The J gene is TRBJ2-3, the V gene TRBV7-2; a weak D match, TRBD2 (5 bases). The germline V gene has CDR1 SGHTA and CDR2 FQGNSA. This CDR3 has 15 residues. Trimming removed 3 bases from V and 0 bases from J, with 10 bases in between. The CDR3 here is CASSFRLASTDTQYF. CDR3 bases: TGTGCCAGCAGCTTCAGGCTAGCCAGCACAGATACGCAGTATTTT.

This sequence joins TRBV2 and TRBJ1-1, with D uncertain. CDR1 and CDR2 from the germline V gene are SNHLY and FYNNEI. With 6 bases removed from V and 2 bases from J, the gap between germline ends came to 10 bases. The CDR3 consists of 13 residues. CDR3 residues: CASRLTLNTEAFF. The CDR3 DNA sequence: TGTGCCAGCAGATTGACACTTAACACTGAAGCTTTCTTT. Based on the CDR3 plus reference TRBV2 and TRBJ1-1, the full variable domain is EPEVTQTPSHQVTQMGQEVILRCVPISNHLYFYWYRQILGQKVEFLVSFYNNEISEKSEIFDDQFSVERPDGSNFTLKIRSTKLEDSAMYFCASRLTLNTEAFFGQGTRLTVV.

The rearrangement joins TRBV19 to TRBJ2-5; TRBD2 matches 12 bases. Unmatched junction bases numbered 6, after V lost 3 bases and J lost 4 bases. This CDR3 is built from 16 residues. Germline CDR1 LNHDA, CDR2 SQIVND (reference sequence). The CDR3 sequence: CASSMRTSGIGETQYF. The DNA for the CDR3 is TGTGCCAGTAGTATGCGGACTAGCGGGATTGGAGAGACCCAGTACTTC.

The genes are TRBV7-9 and TRBJ1-4; the D is unclear. The germline V gene has CDR1 SEHNR and CDR2 FQNEAQ (reference sequence). The CDR3 spans 16 residues. V dropped 5 bases and J dropped 0 bases, with 13 bases sitting between them. CDR3 loop: CASSPRTVATNEKLFF. The CDR3 bases are TGTGCCAGCAGCCCTCGGACTGTTGCAACTAATGAAAAACTGTTTTTT.

The DNA of the CDR3 is TGTGCCAGCAGTGATGACAGGGTAACGGGCGAGCAGTACTTC. Its protein product is CASSDDRVTGEQYF. The V and J genes are TRBV25-1 and TRBJ2-7, with TRBD1 identical over 7 bases. The J segment lost 6 bases and the V segment lost 3 bases, leaving 8 bases of the junction unmatched. Germline V gene data show CDR1 as MGHDK and CDR2 as SYGVNS. CDR3 size: 14 residues.

The rearrangement joins TRBV5-1 to TRBJ2-2; possibly TRBD1 for D (6 bases). The V and J ends lost 5 bases and 2 bases respectively, with 16 bases between them. The CDR3 spans 16 residues. The germline V gene has CDR1 SGHRS and CDR2 YFSETQ. The CDR3 DNA follows: TGCGCCAGCAGAAGTCCGGGACAACCAAACACCGGGGAGCTGTTTTTT. Amino acid sequence: CASRSPGQPNTGELFF. Complete variable domain (other parts from reference TRBV5-1 and TRBJ2-2): KAGVTQTPRYLIKTRGQQVTLSCSPISGHRSVSWYQQTPGQGLQFLFEYFSETQRNKGNFPGRFSGRQFSNSRSEMNVSTLELGDSALYLCASRSPGQPNTGELFFGEGSRLTVL.

The rearrangement joins TRBV7-8 to TRBJ1-2, with D perhaps matching TRBD1 (6 bases). Per the germline V gene, CDR1 is SGHVS and CDR2 is FQNEAQ. The germline V and J ends were trimmed by 4 bases and 5 bases, with 17 bases remaining between them. This CDR3 is built from 15 residues. The CDR3 nucleotides read TGTGCCAGCAGCTCCGAGCAGGGGAACCCTTATGGCTACACCTTC. It specifies CASSSEQGNPYGYTF.

The chain uses TRBV7-2 and TRBJ2-3; weak D call: TRBD2 (6 bases). The CDR3 totals 16 residues. Germline V gene lookup returns CDR1 SGHTA and CDR2 FQGNSA. Trimming shortened V by 5 bases and J by 0 bases, and 15 bases separated the two germline ends. In DNA form, the CDR3 reads TGTGCCAGCAGCCCCGGTGACGGGAGTAGCACAGATACGCAGTATTTT. It specifies CASSPGDGSSTDTQYF.

This clone came up once. This chain uses TRBV9 with TRBJ1-4; D gene ambiguous. The germline gives CDR1 SGDLS, CDR2 YYNGEE. The CDR3 is 14 residues long. Trimming pared 4 bases from V and 8 bases from J, leaving 15 bases between. The CDR3 DNA follows: TGTGCCAGCAGCCGCGAGGCTTCACCGGAAAAACTGTTTTTT. Residues: CASSREASPEKLFF.

The rearrangement joins TRBV25-1 to TRBJ2-7, with 9 bases identical to TRBD1. There are 17 residues in the CDR3. Germline loops: CDR1 MGHDK, CDR2 SYGVNS. The V gene end was trimmed by 5 bases and the J gene end by 4 bases; junction bases not matched to a gene: 15. The DNA for the CDR3 is TGTGCCAGCAGTACCGGGACAGGGACCCTTAGAAAGTACGAGCAGTACTTC. It translates to CASSTGTGTLRKYEQYF.